This TCR beta chain was identified in a study of neoadjuvant anti-PD-1 for oral cavity cancer. In the study overall: Around day 43, patients without progression received a fourth nivolumab dose before surgery. Study-wide points: Pretreatment Treg/Th17 ratio correlated inversely with post-treatment tumor clonality.

The CDR3 loop spans 11 amino acids. Trimming removed 6 bases from V and 6 bases from J, with 9 bases in between. Germline V gives CDR1 ENHRY, CDR2 SYGVKD. As regards this clone: Its antigen is undetermined.

Regarding time point: after neoadjuvant nivolumab, at surgical resection. Blood cells were analyzed directly, without culture or expansion. Six replicates per PBMC sample, mostly from around 500 ng of genomic DNA. Profiling relied on immunoSEQ multiplex PCR, and the TCRdb table lists in-frame clones only, not all of them. In the table there are about 14,000 clones, about four fifths of which are singletons. V gene TRBV10-3 combines with J gene TRBJ2-7; D uncertain. The origin of this receptor is a person aged 40 to 85 with oral cavity squamous cell carcinoma. The sequenced sample was PBMCs, obtained after nivolumab (anti-PD-1) treatment. The DNA of the CDR3 is TGTGCCATCAGCAGGACGATCGAGCAGTACTTC. This gives the protein CAISRTIEQYF.